This TCR beta chain was observed in a study of sequential checkpoint blockade in melanoma. The wider study: DNA from 91 pretreatment tumor samples underwent TCRβ immunosequencing. After nivolumab or ipilimumab alone, roughly 20 patients had week-13 rebiopsies.

Measured with immunoSEQ multiplex PCR; TCRdb has only the in-frame clones, and not every one. This table has 35,000 to 40,000 clones, approximately 30% appearing once. Treatment: randomized to nivolumab then ipilimumab (arm A) or the reverse (arm B). The V end was cut by 6 bases, the J end by 4 bases, with 13 bases between. The CDR3 totals 13 residues. The chain uses TRBV23-1 and TRBJ2-7; a possible D gene is TRBD2 (5 bases). TRBV23-1 is identified as an open reading frame with a role that is uncertain. The sample here was tumor tissue (inferred from file names), taken from a patient given nivolumab and ipilimumab in sequence. This receptor was identified in a human donor with melanoma. CDR3 residues: CASSQEEEYEQYF. Written as DNA, the CDR3 is TGCGCCAGCAGCCAAGAGGAGGAATACGAGCAGTACTTC.